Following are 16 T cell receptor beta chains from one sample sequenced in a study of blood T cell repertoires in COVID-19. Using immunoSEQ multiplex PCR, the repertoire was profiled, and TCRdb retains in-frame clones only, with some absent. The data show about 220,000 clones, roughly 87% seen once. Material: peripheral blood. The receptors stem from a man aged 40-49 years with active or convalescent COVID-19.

The DNA for the CDR3 is TGCGCCAGCAGCATGGGACAGCACTATGGCTACACCTTC. This codes for CASSMGQHYGYTF. The chain has TRBV5-1 and TRBJ1-2, with 7 bases aligning to TRBD1. Per germline, CDR1 SGHRS and CDR2 YFSETQ. The J segment lost 3 bases and the V segment lost 4 bases, leaving 3 bases of the junction unmatched. This CDR3 contains 13 residues.

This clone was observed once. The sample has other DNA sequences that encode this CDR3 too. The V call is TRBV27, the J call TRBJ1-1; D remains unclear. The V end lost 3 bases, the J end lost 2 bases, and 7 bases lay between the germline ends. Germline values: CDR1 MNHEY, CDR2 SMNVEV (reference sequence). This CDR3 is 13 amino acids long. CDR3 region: CASSLGGNTEAFF. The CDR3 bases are TGTGCCAGCAGTTTGGGAGGAAACACTGAAGCTTTCTTT.

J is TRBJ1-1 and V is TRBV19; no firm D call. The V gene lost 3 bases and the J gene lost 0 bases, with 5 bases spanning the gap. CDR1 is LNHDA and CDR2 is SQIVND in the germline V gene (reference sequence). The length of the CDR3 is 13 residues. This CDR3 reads CASSMRVNTEAFF. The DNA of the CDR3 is TGTGCCAGTAGTATGCGAGTGAACACTGAAGCTTTCTTT.

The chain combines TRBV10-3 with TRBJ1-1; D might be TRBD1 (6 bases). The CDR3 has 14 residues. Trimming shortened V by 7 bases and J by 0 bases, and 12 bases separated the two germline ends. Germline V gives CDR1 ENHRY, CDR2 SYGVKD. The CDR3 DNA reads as TGTGCCATCAAGGGGGTAGATATGAACACTGAAGCTTTCTTT. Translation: CAIKGVDMNTEAFF.

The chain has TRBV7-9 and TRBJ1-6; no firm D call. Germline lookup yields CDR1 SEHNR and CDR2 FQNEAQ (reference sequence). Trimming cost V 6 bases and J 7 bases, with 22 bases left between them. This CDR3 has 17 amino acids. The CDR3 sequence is CASRFGRGLEPNSPLHF. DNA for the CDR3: TGTGCCAGCAGATTCGGACGGGGTCTAGAACCGAATTCACCCCTCCACTTT.

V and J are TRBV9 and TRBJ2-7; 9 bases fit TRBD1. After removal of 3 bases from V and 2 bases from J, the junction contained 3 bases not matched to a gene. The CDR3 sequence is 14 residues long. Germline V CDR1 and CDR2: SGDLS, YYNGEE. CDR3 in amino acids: CASSGGTGPYEQYF. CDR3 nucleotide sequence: TGTGCCAGCAGCGGCGGGACAGGGCCCTACGAGCAGTACTTC.

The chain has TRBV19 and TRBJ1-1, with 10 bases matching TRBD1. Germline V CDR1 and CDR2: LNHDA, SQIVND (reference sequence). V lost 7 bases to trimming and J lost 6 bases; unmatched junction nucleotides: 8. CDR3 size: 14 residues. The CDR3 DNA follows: TGTGCCAGTACCCCGGGACAGGGGACGTCTGAAGCTTTCTTT. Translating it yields CASTPGQGTSEAFF.

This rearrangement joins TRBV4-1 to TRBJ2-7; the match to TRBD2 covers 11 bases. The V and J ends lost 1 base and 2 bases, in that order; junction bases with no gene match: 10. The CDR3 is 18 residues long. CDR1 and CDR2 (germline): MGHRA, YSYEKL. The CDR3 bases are TGCGCCAGCAGCCAAGTATGGTCTAGCGGGAGGCCCACCTACGAGCAGTACTTC. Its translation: CASSQVWSSGRPTYEQYF.

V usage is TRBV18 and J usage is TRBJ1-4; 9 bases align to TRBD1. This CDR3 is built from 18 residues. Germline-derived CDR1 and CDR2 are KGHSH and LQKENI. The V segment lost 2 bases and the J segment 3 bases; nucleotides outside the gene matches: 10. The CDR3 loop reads CASSPGGQGVRANEKLFF. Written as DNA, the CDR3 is TGTGCCAGCTCACCAGGGGGACAGGGAGTTCGGGCTAATGAAAAACTGTTTTTT.

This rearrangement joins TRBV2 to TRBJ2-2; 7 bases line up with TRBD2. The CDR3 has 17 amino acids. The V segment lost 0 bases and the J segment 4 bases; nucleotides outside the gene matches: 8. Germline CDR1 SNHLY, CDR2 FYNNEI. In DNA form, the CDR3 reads TGTGCCAGCAGTGAAGCGCTTTGGCGGGGGAGCACCGGGGAGCTGTTTTTT. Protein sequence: CASSEALWRGSTGELFF. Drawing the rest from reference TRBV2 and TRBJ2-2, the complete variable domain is EPEVTQTPSHQVTQMGQEVILRCVPISNHLYFYWYRQILGQKVEFLVSFYNNEISEKSEIFDDQFSVERPDGSNFTLKIRSTKLEDSAMYFCASSEALWRGSTGELFFGEGSRLTVL.

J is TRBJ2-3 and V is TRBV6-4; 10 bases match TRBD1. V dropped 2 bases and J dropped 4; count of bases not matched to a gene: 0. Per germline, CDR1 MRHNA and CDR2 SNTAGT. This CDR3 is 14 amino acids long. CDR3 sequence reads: CASSDGQGADTQYF. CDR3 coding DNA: TGTGCCAGCAGTGACGGACAGGGGGCAGATACGCAGTATTTT.

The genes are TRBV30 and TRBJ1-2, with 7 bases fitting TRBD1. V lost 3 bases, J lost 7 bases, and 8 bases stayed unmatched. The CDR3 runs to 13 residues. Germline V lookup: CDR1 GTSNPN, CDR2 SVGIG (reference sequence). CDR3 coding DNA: TGTGCCTGGAGCTATGACAGGGTGGGTGGCTACACCTTC. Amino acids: CAWSYDRVGGYTF. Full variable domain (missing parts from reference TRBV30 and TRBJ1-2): SQTIHQWPATLVQPVGSPLSLECTVEGTSNPNLYWYRQAAGRGLQLLFYSVGIGQISSEVPQNLSASRPQDRQFILSSKKLLLSDSGFYLCAWSYDRVGGYTFGSGTRLTVV.

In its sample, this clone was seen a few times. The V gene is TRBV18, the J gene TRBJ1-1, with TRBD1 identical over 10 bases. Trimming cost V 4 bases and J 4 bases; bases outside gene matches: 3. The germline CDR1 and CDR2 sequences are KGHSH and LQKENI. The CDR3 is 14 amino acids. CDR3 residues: CASSLDRGTTEAFF. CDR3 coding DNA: TGTGCCAGCTCACTGGACAGGGGGACCACTGAAGCTTTCTTT. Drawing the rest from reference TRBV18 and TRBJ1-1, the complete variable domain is NAGVMQNPRHLVRRRGQEARLRCSPMKGHSHVYWYRQLPEEGLKFMVYLQKENIIDESGMPKERFSAEFPKEGPSILRIQQVVRGDSAAYFCASSLDRGTTEAFFGQGTRLTVV.

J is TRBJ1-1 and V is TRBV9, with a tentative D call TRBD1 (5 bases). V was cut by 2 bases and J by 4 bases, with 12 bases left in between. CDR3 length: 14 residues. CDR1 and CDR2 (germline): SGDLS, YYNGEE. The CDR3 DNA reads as TGTGCCAGCAGCGTGCAGGGCGGGGGCACTGAAGCTTTCTTT. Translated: CASSVQGGGTEAFF.

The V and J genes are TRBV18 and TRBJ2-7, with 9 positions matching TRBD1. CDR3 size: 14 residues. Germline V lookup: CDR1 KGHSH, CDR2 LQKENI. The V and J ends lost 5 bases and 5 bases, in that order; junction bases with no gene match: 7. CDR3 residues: CASSSRDRVNEQYF. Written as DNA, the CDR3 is TGTGCCAGCTCAAGCCGGGACAGGGTGAACGAGCAGTACTTC.

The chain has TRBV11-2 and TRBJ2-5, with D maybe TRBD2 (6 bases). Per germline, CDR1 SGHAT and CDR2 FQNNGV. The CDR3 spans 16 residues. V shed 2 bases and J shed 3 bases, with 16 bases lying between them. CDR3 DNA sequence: TGTGCCAGCAGCTTACAAGGAGGGTTTGTAGAAGAGACCCAGTACTTC. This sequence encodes CASSLQGGFVEETQYF.